There are a few counts of the clone carrying this T cell receptor (beta chain). The antigen is unknown. The data originate from a study of post-analysis software for immune sequencing data. On the study more broadly: In terms of disease course, relapsing-remitting, secondary progressive and progressive-relapsing multiple sclerosis were included. Study outcomes and limitations: Roughly five TRBV segments were more frequent in patients than controls; TRBV5-6, TRBV5-1 and TRBV20-1 belonged to this group.

The TCR beta cDNA libraries carried unique molecular identifiers. MiXCR was run by TCRdb on the PCR reads, yielding one entry per CDR3 protein. The sample contains 500,000 to 600,000 distinct CDR3 sequences, roughly 40% of which appear only once. The germline CDR1 and CDR2 sequences are SEHNR and FQNEAQ (reference sequence). The CDR3 consists of 16 residues. Trimming shortened V by 4 bases and J by 0 bases, and 10 bases separated the two germline ends. The clonotype was recovered from a girl aged 10 to 17 with multiple sclerosis. The specimen sequenced was blood. The V and J genes are TRBV7-9 and TRBJ2-6; possible D gene TRBD2, 5 bases. The CDR3 loop reads CASSSGRDSGANVLTF. In DNA, the CDR3 is TGTGCCAGCAGCTCCGGACGGGACTCTGGGGCCAACGTCCTGACTTTC.